This T cell receptor beta chain was identified during a study of T cell repertoires in cytomegalovirus infection. Study background: Peptides in the study included HLA-C-restricted and HLA-B-restricted CMV epitopes. Based on public TCR beta signatures, there were indications of CMV infection and of a matching HLA type.

A remark on this clonotype: Its cognate antigen is unknown.

This CDR3 contains 14 residues. The germline V gene has CDR1 LNHDA and CDR2 SQIVND (reference sequence). V lost 5 bases, J lost 14 bases, and 12 bases stayed unmatched. MiXCR, applied by TCRdb to the reads, yields one record per CDR3 protein. The table includes approximately 1,000,000 distinct CDR3 sequences, roughly 30% detected once. Regarding the study as a whole: CMV-specific TCR beta clonotypes restricted by HLA-C were the ones dominating the ex vivo response. Totalled public TCR beta family frequency picked out people who carried CMV plus the relevant HLA.

The rearrangement uses TRBV19 and TRBJ2-3; 11 bases are shared with TRBD2. The receptor's source is a human donor in good health (CMV status not recorded). Some clones in this sample may be carry-over from other donors' samples. This sample comprised cultured CD8+ T cells from PBMCs, obtained from culture after CMV antigen stimulation. The CDR3 sequence: CASSAFSSGGLLYF. The CDR3 DNA reads TGTGCCAGTAGTGCTTTCTCTAGCGGGGGGCTTCTGTATTTT.